This TCR beta chain emerged from a study of T cell changes during pregnancy in multiple sclerosis. This clone was observed a single time. Only in-frame clones appear in the TCRdb table, and some are missing; sequencing was by immunoSEQ multiplex PCR. The sample holds 15,000 to 20,000 clones, over 70% seen once. This material consisted of CD8+ T cells from peripheral blood mononuclear cells, taken after pregnancy. The clonotype was recovered from a female donor in good health, enrolled as a control in a pregnancy study.

The DNA for the CDR3 is TGTGCCAGCAGTTGGGCAGCAGCTAATGAAAAACTGTTTTTT. Residues: CASSWAAANEKLFF. This chain links TRBV27 with TRBJ1-4; D remains ambiguous. CDR1 is MNHEY and CDR2 is SMNVEV in the germline V gene (reference sequence). This CDR3 is built from 14 residues. With 4 bases removed from V and 3 bases from J, the gap between germline ends came to 9 bases.